This T cell receptor (beta chain) was captured by sequencing in a study of T cells in Graves' hyperthyroidism and ophthalmopathy. Overall study context: Staff took peripheral blood when the initial diagnosis was made, before any treatment began.

Germline V CDR1 and CDR2: SEHNR, FQNEAQ (reference sequence). V lost 4 bases to trimming and J lost 4 bases, with 19 bases between them. CDR3 size: 16 residues. It was RNA transcripts that yielded the amplified TCR beta CDR3 regions. When the TCR CDR3 underwent first-round RT-PCR, the HTBI primer set was used. MiXCR, applied by TCRdb to the multiplex PCR reads, yields one record per CDR3 protein. This table holds hundreds of thousands of distinct CDR3 sequences, about 15% found once. In its sample, this clonotype was seen many times. The source of this sequence is a man aged 18 to 30 with Graves' ophthalmopathy. The chain links TRBV7-9 to TRBJ1-1, with a tentative D call TRBD1 (5 bases). What was sequenced was blood. CDR3 amino acids: CASSYPQQVSGTEAFF. The DNA for the CDR3 is TGTGCCAGCAGCTACCCGCAACAGGTGTCCGGCACTGAAGCTTTCTTT.